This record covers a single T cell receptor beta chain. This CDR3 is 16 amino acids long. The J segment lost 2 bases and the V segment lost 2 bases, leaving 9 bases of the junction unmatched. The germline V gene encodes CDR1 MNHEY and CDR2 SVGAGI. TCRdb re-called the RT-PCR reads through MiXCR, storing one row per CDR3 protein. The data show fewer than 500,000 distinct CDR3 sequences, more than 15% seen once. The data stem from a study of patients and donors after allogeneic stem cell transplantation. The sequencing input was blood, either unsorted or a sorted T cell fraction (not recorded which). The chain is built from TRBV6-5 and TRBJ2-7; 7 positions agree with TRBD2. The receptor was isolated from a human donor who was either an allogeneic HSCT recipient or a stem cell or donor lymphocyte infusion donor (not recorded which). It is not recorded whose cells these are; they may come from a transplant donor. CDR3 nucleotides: TGTGCCAGCAGTTACGGACAAGGGAGGGGACCCTACGAGCAGTACTTC. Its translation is CASSYGQGRGPYEQYF.